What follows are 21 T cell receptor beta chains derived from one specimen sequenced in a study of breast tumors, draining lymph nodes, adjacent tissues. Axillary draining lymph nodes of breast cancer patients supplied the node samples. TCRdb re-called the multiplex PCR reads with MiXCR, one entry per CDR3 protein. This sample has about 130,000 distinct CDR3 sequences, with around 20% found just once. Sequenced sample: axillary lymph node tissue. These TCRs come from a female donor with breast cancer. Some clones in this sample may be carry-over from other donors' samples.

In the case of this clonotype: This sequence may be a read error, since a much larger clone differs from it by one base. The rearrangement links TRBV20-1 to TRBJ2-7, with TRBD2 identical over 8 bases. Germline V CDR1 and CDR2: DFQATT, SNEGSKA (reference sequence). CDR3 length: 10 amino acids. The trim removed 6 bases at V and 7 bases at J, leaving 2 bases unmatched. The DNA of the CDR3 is TGCAGTGCCGGGGGGGATGAGCAGTACTTC. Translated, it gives CSAGGDEQYF.

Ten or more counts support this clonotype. CDR3 nucleotide sequence: TGCGCCAGCAGCGAAGAGGGAGACGAGCAGTACTTC. This sequence encodes CASSEEGDEQYF. The chain joins TRBV5-1 to TRBJ2-7, with a tentative D call TRBD2 (5 bases). Between the trimmed V and J ends, which lost 4 bases and 5 bases, there was a span of 10 bases. The CDR3 has 12 amino acids. Germline CDR1 is SGHRS and CDR2 is YFSETQ.

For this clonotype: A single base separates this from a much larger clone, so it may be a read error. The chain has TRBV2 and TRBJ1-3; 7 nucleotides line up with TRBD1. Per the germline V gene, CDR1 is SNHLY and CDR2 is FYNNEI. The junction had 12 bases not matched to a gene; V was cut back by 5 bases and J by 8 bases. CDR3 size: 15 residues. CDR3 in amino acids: CASSKTGLSGDTIYF. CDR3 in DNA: TGTGCCAGCAGTAAGACAGGGCTTTCCGGAGACACCATATATTTT.

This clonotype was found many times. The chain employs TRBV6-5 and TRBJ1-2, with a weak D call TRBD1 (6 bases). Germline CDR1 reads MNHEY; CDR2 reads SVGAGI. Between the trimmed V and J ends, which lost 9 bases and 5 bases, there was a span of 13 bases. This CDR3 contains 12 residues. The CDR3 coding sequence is TGTGCCAGTGGGGGCCCTCTTTATGGCTACACCTTC. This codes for CASGGPLYGYTF.

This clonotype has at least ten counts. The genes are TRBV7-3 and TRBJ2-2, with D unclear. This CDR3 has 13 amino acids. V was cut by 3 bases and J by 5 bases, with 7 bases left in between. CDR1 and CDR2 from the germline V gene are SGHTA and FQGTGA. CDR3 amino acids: CASSLAQTGELFF. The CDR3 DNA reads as TGTGCCAGCAGCTTGGCGCAAACCGGGGAGCTGTTTTTT.

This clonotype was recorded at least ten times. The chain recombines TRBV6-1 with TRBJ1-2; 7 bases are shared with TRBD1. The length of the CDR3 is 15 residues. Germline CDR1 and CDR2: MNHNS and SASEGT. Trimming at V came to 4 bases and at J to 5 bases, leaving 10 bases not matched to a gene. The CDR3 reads CASSANPGQHYGYTF. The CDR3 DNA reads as TGTGCCAGCAGTGCCAATCCGGGACAGCATTATGGCTACACCTTC.

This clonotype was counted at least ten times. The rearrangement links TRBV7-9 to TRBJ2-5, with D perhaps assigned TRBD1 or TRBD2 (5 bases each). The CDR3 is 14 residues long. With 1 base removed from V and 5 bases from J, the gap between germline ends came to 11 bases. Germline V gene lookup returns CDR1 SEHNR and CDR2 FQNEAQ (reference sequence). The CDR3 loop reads CASSLGFGAETQYF. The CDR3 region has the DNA TGTGCCAGCAGCTTAGGATTCGGGGCGGAGACCCAGTACTTC.

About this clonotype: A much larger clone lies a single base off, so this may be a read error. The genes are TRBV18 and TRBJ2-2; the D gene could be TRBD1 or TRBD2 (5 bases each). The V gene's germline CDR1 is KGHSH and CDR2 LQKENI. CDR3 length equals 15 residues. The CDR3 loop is CASSPRGVGAGELVF. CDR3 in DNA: TGTGCCAGCTCACCGAGAGGGGTCGGGGCCGGGGAGCTGGTTTTT.

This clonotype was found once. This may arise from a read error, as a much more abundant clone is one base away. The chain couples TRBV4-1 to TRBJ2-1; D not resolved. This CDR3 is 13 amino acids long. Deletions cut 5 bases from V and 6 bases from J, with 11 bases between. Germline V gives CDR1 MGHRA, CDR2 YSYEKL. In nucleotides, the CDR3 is TGCGCCAGCAGCATAGCTAGAGGCAATGAGCAGTTCTTC. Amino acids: CASSIARGNEQFF.

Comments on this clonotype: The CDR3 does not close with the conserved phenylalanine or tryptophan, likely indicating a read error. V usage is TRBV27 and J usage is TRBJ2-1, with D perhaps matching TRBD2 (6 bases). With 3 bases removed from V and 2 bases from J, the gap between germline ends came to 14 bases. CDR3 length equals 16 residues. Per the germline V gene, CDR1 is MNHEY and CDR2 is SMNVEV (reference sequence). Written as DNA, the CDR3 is TGTGCCAGCAGTTTCGGCGGGGCCCCCCCCTACAATGAGCAGTTCTCC. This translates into CASSFGGAPPYNEQFS.

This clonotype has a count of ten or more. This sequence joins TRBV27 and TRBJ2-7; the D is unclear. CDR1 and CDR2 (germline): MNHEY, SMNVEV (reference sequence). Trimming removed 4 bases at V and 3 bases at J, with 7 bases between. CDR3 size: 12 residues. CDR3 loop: CASSSNFYEQYF. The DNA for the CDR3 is TGTGCCAGCAGTTCAAACTTCTACGAGCAGTACTTC.

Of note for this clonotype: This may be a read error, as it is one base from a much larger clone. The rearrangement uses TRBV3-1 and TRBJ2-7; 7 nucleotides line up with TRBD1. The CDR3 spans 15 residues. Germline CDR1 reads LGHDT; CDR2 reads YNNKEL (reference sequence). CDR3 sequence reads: CASSHQKTGSGEQCF. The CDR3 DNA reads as TGTGCCAGCAGCCATCAAAAGACAGGGTCGGGCGAGCAGTGCTTC.

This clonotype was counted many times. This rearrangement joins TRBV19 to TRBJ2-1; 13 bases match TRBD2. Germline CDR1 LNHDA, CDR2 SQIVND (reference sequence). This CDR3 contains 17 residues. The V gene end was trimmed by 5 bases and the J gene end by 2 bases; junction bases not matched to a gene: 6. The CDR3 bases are TGTGCCAGTAGTGGCACTAGCGGGAGGGTAACCTACAATGAGCAGTTCTTC. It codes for CASSGTSGRVTYNEQFF.

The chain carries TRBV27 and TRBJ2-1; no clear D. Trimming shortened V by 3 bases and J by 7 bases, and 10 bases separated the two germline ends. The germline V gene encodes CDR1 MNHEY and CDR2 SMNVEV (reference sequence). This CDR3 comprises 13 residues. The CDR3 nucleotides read TGTGCCAGCAGTTTGACCGCCCGGAATGAGCAGTTCTTC. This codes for CASSLTARNEQFF.

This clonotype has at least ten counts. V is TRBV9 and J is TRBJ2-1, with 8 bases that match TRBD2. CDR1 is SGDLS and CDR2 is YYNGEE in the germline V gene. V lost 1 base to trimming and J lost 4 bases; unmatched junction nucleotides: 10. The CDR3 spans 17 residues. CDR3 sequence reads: CASSVSSAGGTYNEQFF. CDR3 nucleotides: TGTGCCAGCAGCGTATCCAGCGCGGGAGGTACTTACAATGAGCAGTTCTTC. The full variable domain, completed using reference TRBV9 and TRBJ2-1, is DSGVTQTPKHLITATGQRVTLRCSPRSGDLSVYWYQQSLDQGLQFLIQYYNGEERAKGNILERFSAQQFPDLHSELNLSSLELGDSALYFCASSVSSAGGTYNEQFFGPGTRLTVL.

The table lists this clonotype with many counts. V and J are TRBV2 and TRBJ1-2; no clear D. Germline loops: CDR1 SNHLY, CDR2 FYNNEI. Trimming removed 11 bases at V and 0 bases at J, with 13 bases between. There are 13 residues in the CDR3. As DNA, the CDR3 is TGTGCCGCCGTGCAGGCCACTAACTATGGCTACACCTTC. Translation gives CAAVQATNYGYTF.

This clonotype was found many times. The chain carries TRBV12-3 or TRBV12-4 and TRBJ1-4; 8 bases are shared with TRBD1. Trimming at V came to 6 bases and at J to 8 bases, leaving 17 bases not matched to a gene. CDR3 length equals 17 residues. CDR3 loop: CASSGNQDRGWYEKLFF. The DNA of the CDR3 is TGTGCCAGCAGCGGTAATCAAGACAGGGGCTGGTACGAAAAACTGTTTTTT.

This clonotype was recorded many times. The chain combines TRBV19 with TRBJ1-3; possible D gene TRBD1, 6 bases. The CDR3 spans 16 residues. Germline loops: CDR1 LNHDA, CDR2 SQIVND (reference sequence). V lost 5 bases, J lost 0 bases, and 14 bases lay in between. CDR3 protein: CASSSWTAISGNTIYF. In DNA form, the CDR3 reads TGTGCCAGTAGTTCCTGGACAGCTATCTCTGGAAACACCATATATTTT.

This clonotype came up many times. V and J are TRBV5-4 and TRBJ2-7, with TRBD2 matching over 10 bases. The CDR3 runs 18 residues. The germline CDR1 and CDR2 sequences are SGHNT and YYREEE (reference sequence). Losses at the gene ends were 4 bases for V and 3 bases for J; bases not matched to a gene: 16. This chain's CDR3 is CASSPLGRTSGVLYEQYF. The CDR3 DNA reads TGTGCCAGCAGCCCACTGGGGCGGACTAGCGGAGTTCTCTACGAGCAGTACTTC.

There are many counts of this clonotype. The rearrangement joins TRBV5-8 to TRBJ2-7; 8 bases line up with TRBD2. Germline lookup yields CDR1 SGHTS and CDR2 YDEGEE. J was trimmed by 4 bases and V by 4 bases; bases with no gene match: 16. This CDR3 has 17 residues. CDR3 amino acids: CASSPLPSVAGKYEQYF. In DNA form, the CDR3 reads TGTGCCAGCAGCCCATTGCCCAGTGTAGCGGGAAAGTACGAGCAGTACTTC. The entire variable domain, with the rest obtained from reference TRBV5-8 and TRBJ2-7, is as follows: EAGVTQSPTHLIKTRGQQATLRCSPISGHTSVYWYQQALGLGLQFLLWYDEGEERNRGNFPPRFSGRQFPNYSSELNVNALELEDSALYLCASSPLPSVAGKYEQYFGPGTRLTVT.

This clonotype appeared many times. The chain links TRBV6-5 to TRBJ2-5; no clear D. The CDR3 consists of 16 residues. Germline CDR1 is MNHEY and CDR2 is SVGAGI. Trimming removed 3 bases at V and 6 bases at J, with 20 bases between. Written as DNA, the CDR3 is TGTGCCAGCAGTTATGAAGGGTACTTACTTCCACAGACCCAGTACTTC. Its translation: CASSYEGYLLPQTQYF.